Below are 7 T cell receptor beta chains sequenced from a single sample in a study of Ad26.COV2.S vaccination and SARS-CoV-2 variants. The treatment was: 19 received Ad26.COV2.S at low or high dose, single or two shots; 5 received placebo; per-sample allocation not given. Sampling took place 63 days after the first vaccine or placebo injection. Repertoires were generated with immunoSEQ multiplex PCR, while TCRdb's copy carries only in-frame clones and drops some. Among some 340,000 clones, 85% were seen once, and the ten largest hold approximately 2%. Specimen: peripheral blood, collected in a trial of Ad26.COV2.S vaccine versus placebo. All receptors come from a person aged 18 to 65 who received the Ad26.COV2.S COVID-19 vaccine or a placebo.

This rearrangement joins TRBV3-1 (or the pseudogene TRBV3-2) to TRBJ2-7, with TRBD1 matching over 9 bases. Germline V gene data show CDR1 as LGHDT and CDR2 as YNNKEL (reference sequence). This CDR3 spans 16 amino acids. Trimming cost V 3 bases and J 2 bases; bases outside gene matches: 8. CDR3 nucleotides: TGTGCCAGCAGCCATTCACCGGGACAGGGAACCTACGAGCAGTACTTC. This gives the protein CASSHSPGQGTYEQYF.

The count of this clone is one. This chain joins TRBV18 and TRBJ2-5; 12 nucleotides align to TRBD2. The CDR3 runs to 14 residues. V lost 7 bases, J lost 4 bases, and 4 bases stayed unmatched. The germline CDR1 and CDR2 sequences are KGHSH and LQKENI. The CDR3 region is CASYLAGGRETQYF. The CDR3 nucleotides are TGTGCCAGCTACCTAGCGGGGGGGAGAGAGACCCAGTACTTC.

With respect to this clone: Other nucleotide sequences in the sample specify the same CDR3. CDR3 in amino acids: CASSLEQDNSPLHF. DNA of the CDR3: TGCGCCAGCAGCTTAGAGCAGGATAATTCACCCCTCCACTTT. The chain uses TRBV5-1 and TRBJ1-6; D gene uncertain. Trimming cost V 2 bases and J 5 bases, with 8 bases left between them. The CDR3 loop spans 14 amino acids. Germline CDR1 is SGHRS and CDR2 is YFSETQ.

The J gene is TRBJ2-7, the V gene TRBV19, with D unresolved. Trimming removed 8 bases at V and 4 bases at J, with 18 bases between. Per germline, CDR1 LNHDA and CDR2 SQIVND (reference sequence). The CDR3 has 14 residues. The CDR3 DNA reads TGTGCCAGTTCCTATGCGGACCGACCTTACGAGCAGTACTTC. This codes for CASSYADRPYEQYF.

This CDR3 is CASSLGSGTGELFF. DNA of the CDR3: TGCGCCAGCAGCTTGGGCAGCGGGACCGGGGAGCTGTTTTTT. This rearrangement joins TRBV5-1 to TRBJ2-2; tentative D call: TRBD2 (6 bases). V lost 0 bases to trimming and J lost 5 bases, with 8 bases between them. There are 14 residues in the CDR3. Germline CDR1 SGHRS, CDR2 YFSETQ.

The V call is TRBV6-5, the J call TRBJ2-5; 8 bases agree with TRBD2. Per the germline V gene, CDR1 is MNHEY and CDR2 is SVGAGI. V shed 5 bases, J shed 5 bases, and the junction held 7 bases outside the gene matches. The CDR3 covers 14 residues. This CDR3 is CASSRSRGAETQYF. CDR3 nucleotide sequence: TGTGCCAGCAGTCGTTCGCGGGGGGCGGAGACCCAGTACTTC.

The chain is built from TRBV3-1 (or the pseudogene TRBV3-2) and TRBJ1-2; D not certain. Germline CDR1 is LGHDT and CDR2 is YNNKEL (reference sequence). Trimming took 4 bases from V and 5 from J, leaving 23 bases between them. The CDR3 is made up of 17 amino acids. DNA of the CDR3: TGTGCCAGCAGCCCCCGAGACCCGGTGCAGGCGGATTATGGCTACACCTTC. It is translated as CASSPRDPVQADYGYTF.